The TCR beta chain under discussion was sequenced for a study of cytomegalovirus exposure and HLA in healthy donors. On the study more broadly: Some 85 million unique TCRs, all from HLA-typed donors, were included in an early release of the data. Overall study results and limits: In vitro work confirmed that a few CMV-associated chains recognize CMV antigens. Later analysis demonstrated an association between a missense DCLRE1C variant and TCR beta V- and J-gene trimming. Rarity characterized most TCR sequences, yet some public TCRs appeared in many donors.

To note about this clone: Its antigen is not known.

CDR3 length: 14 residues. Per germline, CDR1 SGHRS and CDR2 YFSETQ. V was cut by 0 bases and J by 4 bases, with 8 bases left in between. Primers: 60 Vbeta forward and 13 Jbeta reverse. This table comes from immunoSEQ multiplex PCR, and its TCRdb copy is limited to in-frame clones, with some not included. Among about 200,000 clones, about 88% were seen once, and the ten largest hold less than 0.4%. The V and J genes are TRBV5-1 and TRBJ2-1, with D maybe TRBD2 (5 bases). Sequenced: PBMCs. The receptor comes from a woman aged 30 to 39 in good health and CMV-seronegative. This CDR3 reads CASSLEGVYNEQFF. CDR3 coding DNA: TGCGCCAGCAGCTTGGAGGGAGTTTACAATGAGCAGTTCTTC.